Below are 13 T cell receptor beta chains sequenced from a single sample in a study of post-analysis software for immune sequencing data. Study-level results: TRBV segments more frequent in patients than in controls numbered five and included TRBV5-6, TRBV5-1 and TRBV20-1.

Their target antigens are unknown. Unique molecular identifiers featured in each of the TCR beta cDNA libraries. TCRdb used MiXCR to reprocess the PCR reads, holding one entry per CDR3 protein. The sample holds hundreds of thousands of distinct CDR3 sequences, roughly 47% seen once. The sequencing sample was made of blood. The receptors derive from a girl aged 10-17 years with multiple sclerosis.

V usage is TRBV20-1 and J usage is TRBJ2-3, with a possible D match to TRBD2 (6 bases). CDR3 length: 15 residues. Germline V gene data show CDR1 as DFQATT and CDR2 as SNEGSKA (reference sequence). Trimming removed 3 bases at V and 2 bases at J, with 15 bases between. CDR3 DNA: TGCAGTGCTAGCCACATCGCGGGGCACACAGATACGCAGTATTTT. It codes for CSASHIAGHTDTQYF.

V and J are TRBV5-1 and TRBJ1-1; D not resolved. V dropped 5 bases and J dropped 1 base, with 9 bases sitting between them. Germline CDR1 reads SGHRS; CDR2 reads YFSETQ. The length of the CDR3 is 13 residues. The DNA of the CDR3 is TGCGCCAGCAGGGCGCCGGGGAACACTGAAGCTTTCTTT. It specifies CASRAPGNTEAFF.

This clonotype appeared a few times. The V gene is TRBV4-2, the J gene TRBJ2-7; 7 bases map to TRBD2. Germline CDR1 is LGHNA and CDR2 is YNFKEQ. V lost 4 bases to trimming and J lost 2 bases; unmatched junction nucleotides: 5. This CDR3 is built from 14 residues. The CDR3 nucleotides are TGTGCCAGCAGCCCGGGTGGGGGGGCCTACGAGCAGTACTTC. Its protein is CASSPGGGAYEQYF.

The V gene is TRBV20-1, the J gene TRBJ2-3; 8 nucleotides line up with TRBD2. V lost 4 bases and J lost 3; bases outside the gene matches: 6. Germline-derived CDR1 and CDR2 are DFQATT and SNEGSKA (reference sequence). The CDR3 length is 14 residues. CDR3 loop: CSANPAGVTDTQYF. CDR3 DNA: TGCAGTGCTAACCCAGCGGGGGTGACAGATACGCAGTATTTT.

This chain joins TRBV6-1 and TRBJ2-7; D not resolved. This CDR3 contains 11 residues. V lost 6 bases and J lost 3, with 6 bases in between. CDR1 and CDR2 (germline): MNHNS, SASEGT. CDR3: CASRKVYEQYF. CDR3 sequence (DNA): TGTGCCAGCAGGAAGGTCTACGAGCAGTACTTC.

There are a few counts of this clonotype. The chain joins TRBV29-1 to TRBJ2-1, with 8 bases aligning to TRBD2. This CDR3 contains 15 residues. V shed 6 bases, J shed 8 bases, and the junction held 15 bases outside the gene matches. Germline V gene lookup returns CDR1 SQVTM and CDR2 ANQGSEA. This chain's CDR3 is CSVTTTSARVDEQFF. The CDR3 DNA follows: TGCAGCGTAACCACGACTAGCGCGCGCGTCGATGAGCAGTTCTTC.

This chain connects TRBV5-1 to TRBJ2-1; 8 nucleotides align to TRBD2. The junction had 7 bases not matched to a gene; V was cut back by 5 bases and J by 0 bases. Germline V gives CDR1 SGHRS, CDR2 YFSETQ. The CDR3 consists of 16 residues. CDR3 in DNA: TGCGCCAGCAGGCCCGTAGCGGGAAGCTCCTACAATGAGCAGTTCTTC. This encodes CASRPVAGSSYNEQFF.

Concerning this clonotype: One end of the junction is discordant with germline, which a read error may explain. CDR3 residues: CSVDGGGSSEQYF. CDR3 nucleotide sequence: TGCAGCGTGGATGGCGGGGGATCCTCCGAGCAGTACTTC. This chain connects TRBV29-1 to TRBJ2-7; 7 bases fit TRBD2. Germline V gives CDR1 SQVTM, CDR2 ANQGSEA. CDR3 size: 13 residues.

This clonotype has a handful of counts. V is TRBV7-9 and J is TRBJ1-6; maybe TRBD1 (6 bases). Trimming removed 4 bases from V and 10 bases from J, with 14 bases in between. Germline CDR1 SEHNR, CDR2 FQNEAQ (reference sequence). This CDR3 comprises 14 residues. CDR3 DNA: TGTGCCAGCAGCTCTAACAGGGTTGGGTCACCCCTCCACTTT. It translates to CASSSNRVGSPLHF. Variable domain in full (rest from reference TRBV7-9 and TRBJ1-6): DTGVSQNPRHKITKRGQNVTFRCDPISEHNRLYWYRQTLGQGPEFLTYFQNEAQLEKSRLLSDRFSAERPKGSFSTLEIQRTEQGDSAMYLCASSSNRVGSPLHFGNGTRLTVT.

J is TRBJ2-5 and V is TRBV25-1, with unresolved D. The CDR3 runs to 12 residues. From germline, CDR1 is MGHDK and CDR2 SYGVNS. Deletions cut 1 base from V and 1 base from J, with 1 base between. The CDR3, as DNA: TGTGCCAGCAGTGAATCCCAAGAGACCCAGTACTTC. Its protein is CASSESQETQYF.

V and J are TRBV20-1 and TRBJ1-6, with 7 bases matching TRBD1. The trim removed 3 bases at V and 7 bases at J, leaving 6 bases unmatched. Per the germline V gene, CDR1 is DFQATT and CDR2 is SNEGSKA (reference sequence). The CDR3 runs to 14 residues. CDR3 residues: CSARLGTENSPLHF. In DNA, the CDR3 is TGCAGTGCTAGGCTCGGGACAGAAAATTCACCCCTCCACTTT.

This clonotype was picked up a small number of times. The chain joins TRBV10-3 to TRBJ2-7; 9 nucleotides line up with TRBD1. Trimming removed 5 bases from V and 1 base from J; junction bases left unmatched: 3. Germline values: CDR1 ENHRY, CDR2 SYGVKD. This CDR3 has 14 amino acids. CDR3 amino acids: CAISRQGGSYEQYF. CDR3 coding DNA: TGTGCCATCAGTAGACAGGGGGGATCCTACGAGCAGTACTTC.

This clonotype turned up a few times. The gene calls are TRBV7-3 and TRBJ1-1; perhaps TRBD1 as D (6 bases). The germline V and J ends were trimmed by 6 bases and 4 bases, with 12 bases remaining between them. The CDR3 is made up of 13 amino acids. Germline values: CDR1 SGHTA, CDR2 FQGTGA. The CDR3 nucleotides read TGTGCCAGCAGTTTACAGGGCGGCACTGAAGCTTTCTTT. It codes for CASSLQGGTEAFF.